This T cell receptor (beta chain) stems from a study of OX40 agonist ivuxolimab in advanced cancers. CDR1 is SGHRS, CDR2 YFSETQ, per germline. Trimming took 4 bases from V and 3 from J, leaving 16 bases between them. The CDR3 sequence is 15 residues long. Repertoires were generated with immunoSEQ multiplex PCR, while TCRdb's copy carries only in-frame clones and drops some. The sample consists of 15,000 or so clones, about three quarters of them appearing once. Sequenced material: CD4+ or CD8+ T cells sorted from blood, taken in a trial of the OX40 agonist ivuxolimab. This clonotype originated in an adult with an advanced solid tumor such as melanoma, head and neck, liver or kidney cancer. J is TRBJ2-5 and V is TRBV5-1; tentatively, D is TRBD2 (6 bases). CDR3 sequence reads: CASSIRLEGEETQYF. The CDR3 DNA sequence: TGCGCCAGCAGCATACGACTAGAAGGGGAAGAGACCCAGTACTTC.